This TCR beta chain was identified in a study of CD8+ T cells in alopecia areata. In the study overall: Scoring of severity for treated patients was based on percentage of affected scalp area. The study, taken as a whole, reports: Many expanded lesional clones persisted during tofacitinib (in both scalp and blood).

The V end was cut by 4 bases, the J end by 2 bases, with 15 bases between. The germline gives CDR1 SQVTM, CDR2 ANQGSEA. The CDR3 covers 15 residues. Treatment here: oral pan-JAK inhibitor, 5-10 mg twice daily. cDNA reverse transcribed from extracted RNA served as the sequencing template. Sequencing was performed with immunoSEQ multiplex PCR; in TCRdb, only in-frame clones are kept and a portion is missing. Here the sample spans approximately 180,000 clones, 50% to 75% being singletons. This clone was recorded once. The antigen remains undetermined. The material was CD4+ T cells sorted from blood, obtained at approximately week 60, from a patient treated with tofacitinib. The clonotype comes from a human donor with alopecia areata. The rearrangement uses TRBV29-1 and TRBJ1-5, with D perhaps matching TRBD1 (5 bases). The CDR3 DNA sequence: TGCAGCGTTGTATTCGGAGGGGATGGCAATCAGCCCCAGCATTTT. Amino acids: CSVVFGGDGNQPQHF.